The clone carrying this TCR beta chain was seen a handful of times. This entry is derived from a study of T-cell reconstitution after alpha-beta-depleted transplantation in children. The CDR3 loop spans 11 amino acids. Germline V gene lookup returns CDR1 DFQATT and CDR2 SNEGSKA (reference sequence). The TCRbeta library incorporated unique molecular identifiers. TCRdb redid the calling of the PCR reads with MiXCR, one entry per CDR3 protein. The table lists about 610,000 distinct CDR3 sequences, about 10% of them singletons. The chain couples TRBV20-1 to TRBJ2-5; D might be TRBD1 (6 bases). The sample here was PBMCs from the stem cell graft donor, taken from the stem cell graft. The receptor comes from a human donor who donated a stem cell graft to a child with acute myeloid leukemia. The CDR3 here is CSDGTKETQYF. The CDR3 DNA follows: TGCAGCGACGGGACAAAAGAGACCCAGTACTTC.